The clone carrying this TCR beta chain was observed at least ten times. The junction does not match germline at one end; this may be a read error. Germline V lookup: CDR1 SGHRS, CDR2 YFSETQ. This CDR3 is 14 amino acids long. This sample was taken from a study of T cells in Graves' hyperthyroidism and ophthalmopathy. TCR beta CDR3 sequences were amplified from RNA transcripts. TCR CDR3 regions were first amplified by RT-PCR with HTBI primers. Using its own MiXCR run on the multiplex PCR reads, TCRdb lists one record per CDR3 protein. The sample consists of 460,000 or so distinct CDR3 sequences, approximately 15% of them appearing once.

The TCR comes from a woman under 30 with Graves' hyperthyroidism. Input material: blood. The V gene is TRBV5-1, the J gene TRBJ2-1, with D perhaps TRBD1 (6 bases). In DNA, the CDR3 is TGTGCCAGCAGCTTACAGGGCCCCTACAATGAGCAGTTCTTC. Encoded protein: CASSLQGPYNEQFF.